The subject of this entry is one T cell receptor (beta chain). Its specificity is not known. The sample originates from a study of shared clonotypes between healthy human individuals. Study at large: A couple of women and three men aged 18 to 49 made up the donors. CD4 naive cells filled three plates per donor, CD4 memory three, CD8 naive two and CD8 memory one.

The ends were cut back, 1 base at V and 0 bases at J, with 10 bases in the middle. The length of the CDR3 is 15 residues. Germline assignment: CDR1 LNHNV and CDR2 YYDKDF (reference sequence). General observations from the study: Limited genetic and exposure-history diversity came from having few donors.

Generated by immunoSEQ multiplex PCR, the TCRdb table keeps only in-frame clones and is missing some. The table has fewer than 1.8 million clones, 98% to 99% seen once. The TCR sequence derives from a man aged 30 to 39 in good health. The chain joins TRBV15 to TRBJ2-7, with D perhaps matching TRBD2 (6 bases). The specimen sequenced was naive CD4+ T cells sorted from blood. The subset: CD45RA+ positively selected. The CDR3 loop is CATSRGGGLSYEQYF. The CDR3 bases are TGTGCCACCAGCAGAGGGGGAGGCCTCTCCTACGAGCAGTACTTC. The variable domain in full, with the rest retrieved from reference TRBV15 and TRBJ2-7, is DAMVIQNPRYQVTQFGKPVTLSCSQTLNHNVMYWYQQKSSQAPKLLFHYYDKDFNNEADTPDNFQSRRPNTSFCFLDIRSPGLGDTAMYLCATSRGGGLSYEQYFGPGTRLTVT.